The clone carrying this TCR beta chain was observed a few times. Its antigen is not known. Amplification yielded TCR beta CDR3 regions, with RNA transcripts as the source. TCR CDR3 underwent first-round RT-PCR with the HTBI primer set. TCRdb re-called the multiplex PCR reads through MiXCR, storing one row per CDR3 protein. The sample shows some 570,000 distinct CDR3 sequences, 12% to 15% of them seen only once. At least 3 on the Clinical Activity Score was recorded for ophthalmopathy patients, who also had NOSPECS grade at least 4 and duration under 3 months. Not enrolled were patients with uncontrolled infection, other autoimmune disease, pregnancy or lactation. This CDR3 is 14 amino acids long. Trimming left V 1 base short and J 10 bases short, with 14 bases between. Germline CDR1 reads MGHRA; CDR2 reads YSYEKL. This entry comes from a study of T cells in Graves' hyperthyroidism and ophthalmopathy.

Study-level results: Expanded thyroid clonotypes (above 0.001) were mostly also found in blood. Stable hyperthyroidism was told apart from ophthalmopathy by a model built on 13 V-J features.

The sequence was obtained from a woman under 30 with Graves' ophthalmopathy. Sequencing was carried out using blood. The chain is built from TRBV4-1 and TRBJ2-1; D ambiguous. The CDR3 bases are TGCGCCAGCAGCCAAGGAACCGAATGGGTCGAGCAGTTCTTC. Protein product: CASSQGTEWVEQFF.